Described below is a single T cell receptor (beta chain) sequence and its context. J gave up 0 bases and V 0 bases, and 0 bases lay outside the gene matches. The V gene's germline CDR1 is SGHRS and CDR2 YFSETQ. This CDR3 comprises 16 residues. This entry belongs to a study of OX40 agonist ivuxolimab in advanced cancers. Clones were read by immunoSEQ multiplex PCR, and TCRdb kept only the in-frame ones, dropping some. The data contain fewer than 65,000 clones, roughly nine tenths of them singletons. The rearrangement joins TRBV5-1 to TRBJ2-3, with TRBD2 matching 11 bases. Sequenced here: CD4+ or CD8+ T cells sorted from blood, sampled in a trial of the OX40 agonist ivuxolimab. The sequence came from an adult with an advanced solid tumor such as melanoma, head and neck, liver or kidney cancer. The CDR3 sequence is CASSLGTSGSTDTQYF. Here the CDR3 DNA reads TGCGCCAGCAGCTTGGGGACTAGCGGGAGCACAGATACGCAGTATTTT.